Below are 23 T cell receptor beta chains sequenced from a single sample in a study of chemoradiotherapy in HPV16-positive cancers. Assay: immunoSEQ multiplex PCR; the TCRdb copy retains only in-frame clones and omits some. The sample consists of about 8,000 clones, roughly two thirds of them appearing once. Sampling was performed from a patient who underwent chemoradiotherapy. The receptors originated from a human donor with HPV-associated anogenital cancer.

The chain employs TRBV19 and TRBJ2-3, with TRBD2 identical over 10 bases. Trimming removed 7 bases from V and 7 bases from J; junction bases left unmatched: 11. There are 15 residues in the CDR3. Per germline, CDR1 LNHDA and CDR2 SQIVND (reference sequence). CDR3 sequence: CASTVAGGPTNTQYF. The CDR3 DNA is TGTGCCAGTACCGTAGCGGGGGGACCCACGAATACGCAGTATTTT.

The chain carries TRBV7-2 and TRBJ2-5, with a possible D match to TRBD2 (5 bases). Looked up from germline, CDR1 is SGHTA and CDR2 is FQGNSA. With 0 bases removed from V and 5 bases from J, the gap between germline ends came to 13 bases. The CDR3 sequence is 15 residues long. CDR3 region: CASSLAGGLSETQYF. CDR3 coding DNA: TGTGCCAGCAGCTTAGCGGGCGGGCTCAGCGAGACCCAGTACTTC.

The sample holds a few counts of this clone. The chain has TRBV29-1 and TRBJ1-4, with D unclear. The CDR3 loop spans 8 amino acids. Trimming removed 7 bases at V and 17 bases at J, with 11 bases between. Germline V gene lookup returns CDR1 SQVTM and CDR2 ANQGSEA. CDR3 DNA: TGCAGCGCCGACTCGACCTTTTTT. It yields the protein CSADSTFF.

CDR3 sequence reads: CASRPYGGPNSPLHF. CDR3 nucleotides: TGTGCCAGCAGGCCCTACGGGGGGCCTAATTCACCCCTCCACTTT. The genes are TRBV27 and TRBJ1-6, with D maybe TRBD1 (6 bases). The V and J ends lost 6 bases and 6 bases respectively, with 15 bases between them. Germline lookup yields CDR1 MNHEY and CDR2 SMNVEV (reference sequence). CDR3 length: 15 residues.

This rearrangement joins TRBV7-2 to TRBJ2-7; D gene uncertain. V lost 1 base to trimming and J lost 4 bases, with 17 bases between them. Germline V gene sequence: CDR1 SGHTA, CDR2 FQGNSA. The CDR3 totals 16 residues. This CDR3 is CASSLVGSRPAYEQYF. The DNA for the CDR3 is TGTGCCAGCAGCTTAGTCGGCAGTAGGCCGGCTTACGAGCAGTACTTC. Drawing the rest from reference TRBV7-2 and TRBJ2-7, the complete variable domain is GAGVSQSPSNKVTEKGKDVELRCDPISGHTALYWYRQSLGQGLEFLIYFQGNSAPDKSGLPSDRFSAERTGGSVSTLTIQRTQQEDSAVYLCASSLVGSRPAYEQYFGPGTRLTVT.

This chain's CDR3 is CAWRDRPPSEAFF. The CDR3 nucleotides read TGTGCCTGGAGGGACAGGCCTCCGAGTGAAGCTTTCTTT. The chain couples TRBV30 to TRBJ1-1; 7 bases match TRBD1. Germline V gene lookup returns CDR1 GTSNPN and CDR2 SVGIG (reference sequence). The CDR3 runs to 13 residues. V gave up 3 bases and J gave up 7 bases; unmatched junction bases: 8.

The V and J genes are TRBV5-5 and TRBJ2-2; TRBD2 matches 11 bases. The V gene's germline CDR1 is SGHKS and CDR2 YYEKEE (reference sequence). J lost 1 base, V lost 6 bases, and 17 bases had no gene match. The CDR3 covers 20 residues. The CDR3 nucleotides are TGTGCCAGCACATCTAGCGGGGGTACACTAGCGGGGGTGAACACCGGGGAGCTGTTTTTT. Its translation is CASTSSGGTLAGVNTGELFF.

The chain employs TRBV4-1 and TRBJ2-3; 8 bases match TRBD2. From germline, CDR1 is MGHRA and CDR2 YSYEKL. After removal of 0 bases from V and 2 bases from J, the junction contained 4 bases not matched to a gene. The CDR3 runs to 16 residues. The CDR3 spells CASSQEQRGPTDTQYF. CDR3 nucleotide sequence: TGCGCCAGCAGCCAAGAGCAGCGGGGGCCCACAGATACGCAGTATTTT.

The chain carries TRBV27 and TRBJ1-2; 11 nucleotides match TRBD1. Germline V gene sequence: CDR1 MNHEY, CDR2 SMNVEV (reference sequence). Unmatched junction bases numbered 13, after V lost 5 bases and J lost 14 bases. This CDR3 region has 14 residues. CDR3 DNA: TGTGCCAGCAGTACTCGGACAGGGGGCGCATCTAAAACCTTC. Its translation: CASSTRTGGASKTF.

The chain combines TRBV6-6 with TRBJ2-1; possibly TRBD1 for D (6 bases). The germline V gene encodes CDR1 MNHNY and CDR2 SVGAGI (reference sequence). The CDR3 covers 14 residues. V was cut by 2 bases and J by 3 bases, with 8 bases left in between. The CDR3 DNA sequence: TGTGCCAGCAGTTACCGAGGGGGCTACAATGAGCAGTTCTTC. It yields the protein CASSYRGGYNEQFF.

J is TRBJ2-3 and V is TRBV9; 8 bases agree with TRBD2. Germline loops: CDR1 SGDLS, CDR2 YYNGEE. The CDR3 spans 16 residues. Trimming took 2 bases from V and 6 from J; bases not matched to a gene: 11. The CDR3 spells CASSVLFGGAGDTQYF. Here the CDR3 DNA reads TGTGCCAGCAGCGTTCTTTTCGGGGGGGCCGGGGATACGCAGTATTTT.

J is TRBJ1-1 and V is TRBV28; D not certain. Trimming removed 3 bases at V and 0 bases at J, with 11 bases between. Germline CDR1 MDHEN, CDR2 SYDVKM. This CDR3 is 15 amino acids long. The CDR3 nucleotides read TGTGCCAGCAGTTTGTGGGTAGCAATGAACACTGAAGCTTTCTTT. Its translation is CASSLWVAMNTEAFF.

The chain has TRBV9 and TRBJ1-1, with D uncertain. Germline assignment: CDR1 SGDLS and CDR2 YYNGEE. CDR3 length equals 12 residues. Trimming took 7 bases from V and 8 from J, leaving 15 bases between them. The DNA for the CDR3 is TGTGCCAGCCTTCGAAACGTGCGGGAAGCTTTCTTT. The encoded protein is CASLRNVREAFF.

CDR3: CASSLTSDTQYF. CDR3 nucleotides: TGTGCCAGCAGCTTAACCTCGGATACGCAGTATTTT. The chain is built from TRBV7-3 and TRBJ2-3; D unclear. The CDR3 consists of 12 residues. Trimming removed 0 bases from V and 6 bases from J, with 4 bases in between. Germline V gene lookup returns CDR1 SGHTA and CDR2 FQGTGA.

The gene calls are TRBV19 and TRBJ1-4; weak D call: TRBD1 (6 bases). The germline gives CDR1 LNHDA, CDR2 SQIVND (reference sequence). The CDR3 runs 15 residues. V was pared by 4 bases and J by 1 base, with 10 bases between. CDR3 bases: TGTGCCAGTAGTACTCCAGGGGAAACTAATGAAAAACTGTTTTTT. Translated: CASSTPGETNEKLFF.

The V gene is TRBV6-5, the J gene TRBJ2-5; D might be TRBD2 (6 bases). The germline V and J ends were trimmed by 0 bases and 3 bases, with 14 bases remaining between them. This CDR3 is built from 16 residues. Germline V CDR1 and CDR2: MNHEY, SVGAGI. The CDR3 spells CASSYSGGIYEETQYF. CDR3 in DNA: TGTGCCAGCAGTTACTCCGGCGGGATCTACGAAGAGACCCAGTACTTC.

The chain combines TRBV27 with TRBJ2-3; 8 nucleotides agree with TRBD1. The V and J ends lost 5 bases and 0 bases, in that order; junction bases with no gene match: 16. The CDR3 runs to 19 residues. Looked up from germline, CDR1 is MNHEY and CDR2 is SMNVEV (reference sequence). CDR3 in DNA: TGTGCCAGCAGTGCGGGTACGGCGGGACAGGCCTTTAGCACAGATACGCAGTATTTT. The encoded protein is CASSAGTAGQAFSTDTQYF.

The chain joins TRBV5-1 to TRBJ1-5; no reliable D call. The CDR3 covers 14 residues. In germline, CDR1 is SGHRS, CDR2 YFSETQ. Trimming shortened V by 0 bases and J by 3 bases, and 7 bases separated the two germline ends. CDR3 coding DNA: TGCGCCAGCAGCTTGGAGGGAGCCAATCAGCCCCAGCATTTT. It translates to CASSLEGANQPQHF.

This clone turned up a few times. The CDR3 nucleotides are TGTGCCAGCAGCTTAGTGGGGTCTAGCGGGGGGGCCGATGAGCAGTTCTTC. Its protein is CASSLVGSSGGADEQFF. The rearrangement links TRBV7-9 to TRBJ2-1, with 12 bases that match TRBD2. J gave up 8 bases and V 1 base, and 9 bases lay outside the gene matches. CDR3 size: 17 residues. Germline CDR1 is SEHNR and CDR2 is FQNEAQ (reference sequence).

The chain is built from TRBV6-5 and TRBJ1-2; no clear D. The CDR3 totals 13 residues. Germline loops: CDR1 MNHEY, CDR2 SVGAGI. Trimming took 6 bases from V and 0 from J, leaving 8 bases between them. The CDR3: CASSRGANYGYTF. The CDR3 DNA sequence: TGTGCCAGCAGCCGAGGAGCTAACTATGGCTACACCTTC.

This chain uses TRBV6-5 with TRBJ1-5; D perhaps matches TRBD1 (6 bases). V was cut by 6 bases and J by 4 bases, with 13 bases left in between. The CDR3 length is 14 residues. Germline loops: CDR1 MNHEY, CDR2 SVGAGI. The CDR3 coding sequence is TGTGCCAGCAGCCGGACAGCCAAAAATCAGCCCCAGCATTTT. Translating it yields CASSRTAKNQPQHF.

This chain joins TRBV4-3 and TRBJ2-1; D gene unclear. This CDR3 contains 13 residues. Germline CDR1 LGHNA, CDR2 YSLEER. V gave up 3 bases and J gave up 5 bases, with 8 bases separating them. CDR3 in amino acids: CASSQEPDNEQFF. Written as DNA, the CDR3 is TGCGCCAGCAGCCAGGAACCTGACAATGAGCAGTTCTTC.

V gene TRBV4-3 combines with J gene TRBJ1-2; D gene ambiguous. V was shortened by 0 bases and J by 4 bases, with 6 bases between the two germline ends. The CDR3 has 13 amino acids. Germline V CDR1 and CDR2: LGHNA, YSLEER. CDR3 sequence (DNA): TGCGCCAGCAGCCAAGATCGGAGCTATGGCTACACCTTC. Translated: CASSQDRSYGYTF.